The present entry profiles one T cell receptor beta chain with its context. The antigen is undetermined. The record originates from a study of cytomegalovirus exposure and HLA in healthy donors. Across the whole study: The same platform used for the roughly 610 first-cohort repertoires was also used for the roughly 130 validation repertoires, as a later analysis reported. Study results and caveats: TCR clusters originating in the first cohort tended to co-occur in the 120 validation repertoires, according to a later analysis.

Germline CDR1 is LNHNV and CDR2 is YYDKDF (reference sequence). The CDR3 is made up of 18 amino acids. With 0 bases clipped from V and 1 base from J, the junction kept 10 bases outside the gene matches. The donors were members of the roughly 120-subject validation cohort (separate from the approximately 670-subject first cohort). Only in-frame clones appear in the TCRdb table, and some are missing; sequencing was by immunoSEQ multiplex PCR. The data contain around 260,000 clones, roughly 87% of them seen just once; the ten biggest clones take up approximately 3.1%. This chain links TRBV15 with TRBJ2-3; 7 bases map to TRBD2. This TCR came from a woman aged 30 to 39 in good health and CMV-seronegative. Sequenced sample: PBMCs. The CDR3 protein is CATSRDRGGRAGTDTQYF. DNA for the CDR3: TGTGCCACCAGCAGAGATAGAGGCGGGAGAGCGGGCACAGATACGCAGTATTTT.